Reported below is one TCR beta chain. V lost 0 bases, J lost 3 bases, and 9 bases lay in between. CDR3 length: 14 residues. Germline V CDR1 and CDR2: MGHRA, YSYEKL. Amplification targeted TCR beta CDR3 regions from RNA transcripts. The HTBI primer set was used in a first-round RT-PCR of the TCR CDR3. MiXCR, run by TCRdb on the multiplex PCR reads, gives a single entry per CDR3 protein. The data contain about 740,000 distinct CDR3 sequences, approximately 15% of them singletons. This specimen comes from a study of T cells in Graves' hyperthyroidism and ophthalmopathy. The clonotype was recovered from a woman aged 18-29 years with Graves' hyperthyroidism. The V and J genes are TRBV4-1 and TRBJ2-7; possibly TRBD1 for D (5 bases). What was sequenced was blood. CDR3 nucleotide sequence: TGCGCCAGCAGCCAAGAAGGGGCAGACTACGAGCAGTACTTC. Translating it yields CASSQEGADYEQYF.